This T cell receptor beta chain was sequenced for a study of T-cell memory formation after mild COVID-19. This clonotype was seen a few times. Germline V lookup: CDR1 KGHSH, CDR2 LQKENI. The V and J ends lost 3 bases and 4 bases respectively, with 9 bases between them. The CDR3 sequence is 13 residues long. TCRdb recomputed calls from the 5' RACE reads with MiXCR, one row per CDR3 protein. This repertoire shows about 270,000 distinct CDR3 sequences, 15% to 20% found once; its top ten account for roughly 25%. The rearrangement links TRBV18 to TRBJ1-2; weak D call: TRBD1 (5 bases). The clonotype comes from a man between 18 and 29 years old who had mild COVID-19 (a few samples of this study predate the infection). Cell type and time point are not known. The sequenced material came from PBMCs or a T cell subset sorted from them (not recorded which). CDR3 coding DNA: TGTGCCAGCTCACCTGGGACCATCTATGGCTACACCTTC. This codes for CASSPGTIYGYTF.